Included here is one TCR beta chain sequence, with context. This clonotype was recorded at least ten times. Its antigen is not yet known. Base qualities are missing; no much larger clone stands one base away. A history of other malignancies or of prior chemotherapy or radiotherapy was absent in all patients, and node-negative disease was shown on CT and PET/CT in all patients. Six milliliters of peripheral venous blood were drawn into EDTA tubes at each of two time points. PBMCs were isolated by Ficoll-Paque Plus density-gradient centrifugation. Right after collection, samples were kept at -80 degrees C until analysis. The germline V gene provides CDR1 KGHSH and CDR2 LQKENI. Measured from the cysteine to the phenylalanine, the CDR3 is 13 residues long. The retained sequence is limited to the CDR3, 39 bases, with the frame set at the first base. V is cut by 3 bases and J by 9 bases, and the space between the germline ends is 15 bases.

The TCR beta CDR3 region was amplified from genomic DNA by two rounds of multiplex PCR. In the first PCR round, primers specific to each TRBV and TRBJ gene were used, and the primer sequences were filed in Chinese patent CN105087789A. Universal primers were used in the second round of PCR. The Roche High Pure PCR Template Preparation Kit was used to extract genomic DNA from the frozen PBMCs. Paired-end sequencing with 151 bp reads was performed on the libraries using an Illumina HiSeq 3000. Turning to the authors' computational methods: CutAdapt was used to remove raw reads lacking the multiplex PCR primer sequences. Using PEAR, the high-quality paired reads were merged into contigs. TRB V, D and J gene segments were assigned to each contig with MiXCR by alignment to reference sequences. To remove sequencing errors, CDR3 sequences were clustered according to base quality and sequence similarity. Shannon entropy, normalized by the natural log of the productive TCR sequence number, served as the measure of diversity. Clonality was computed as one minus the ratio of Shannon entropy to the natural log of the number of unique clonotypes. Progression-free survival cut-offs for repertoire metrics were chosen using the Youden index of ROC curves, with analyses run in R 3.5.3. The raw public data were reprocessed by TCRdb itself: fastp quality trimming at Q25, MiXCR clonotype calling, in-frame beta chains only. When rows share a CDR3 protein, they turn into one entry using the most common DNA and genes. TCRdb's processing, not the authors', yielded these V and J calls. The sample table holds fewer than 40,000 distinct CDR3 sequences, of which around 32% were seen once. The ten largest clonotypes hold 33% of the sample.

This specimen belongs to a study of prognosis after radiotherapy for stage I lung cancer (dated by TCRdb to the early 2020s). Regarding the complete study: Between April 2018 and January 2019, 15 to 20 patients with stage I NSCLC were enrolled in Nanjing, China. Using image-guided IMRT or VMAT, SBRT was delivered in 3 to 5 fractions at a biologically effective dose of at least 100 Gy. The cohort comprised 13 men and about six women with a median age of about 70 years, ranging from roughly 50 to 84 years. In every patient, SBRT was given without any concurrent therapy. The study profiled peripheral blood TCR beta repertoires from stage I NSCLC patients before and after stereotactic body radiotherapy and related them to distant failure. Under 15 of the patients were found to have newly diagnosed primary stage I lung tumors, and roughly 5 were living with oligometastatic NSCLC after surgical resection of the primary tumor. A total of around 40 blood samples from around 19 patients were sequenced, with one sample obtained before and one obtained after SBRT for each patient. About 20% of the 19 patients developed distant metastases after SBRT, at a median of approximately 7 months; the other 15 showed no significant progression. Every patient was deemed medically inoperable, around eleven because of comorbidities and roughly 7 because they refused surgery. On tumor histology, twelve patients had adenocarcinoma and six to eight had squamous cell carcinoma. Study-level results and caveats: A decrease in unique TCR clone counts was observed after SBRT (median 10,088 before versus several thousand after; Wilcoxon paired P=0.011). No adjustment for multiple comparisons was applied to any of the reported P values. Limitations of the study included a small cohort and short follow-up, and the study findings need independent validation. TRBV and TRBJ usage frequencies reportedly differed by metastasis status, in two V genes at baseline and in eight or nine V and two J genes after SBRT. Post-SBRT Shannon entropy and its change from baseline were lower in patients who developed distant metastases; baseline Shannon entropy was not associated with metastases. No determination of tumor specificity was made for expanded TCR clones.

In this chain, TRBV18 is recombined with TRBJ2-7; the best D guess is TRBD1, with 7 bases matching. Material: PBMCs, obtained before or after stereotactic body radiation therapy (not recorded which). The clonotype comes from a donor aged 50 or older with non-small cell lung cancer. The base sequence is TGTGCCAGCTCACCGGGGCCAGGGGGAGGGCAGTACTTC. This translates into CASSPGPGGGQYF.